Presented here are 7 T cell receptor beta chains from one specimen sequenced in a study of blood T cell repertoires in COVID-19. Profiling relied on immunoSEQ multiplex PCR, and the TCRdb table lists in-frame clones only, not all of them. The sample carries about 300,000 clones, approximately 84% recorded once. The sequencing sample was made of peripheral blood. The receptors come from a human donor with COVID-19, enrolled during active disease. The donor label of this sample is uncertain.

The chain couples TRBV30 to TRBJ1-4, with 8 bases matching TRBD1. CDR1 and CDR2 from the germline V gene are GTSNPN and SVGIG (reference sequence). The CDR3 sequence is 14 residues long. V shed 3 bases and J 6 bases; nucleotides not matched to a gene: 6. The CDR3 DNA follows: TGTGCCTGGAGGCAGCCAGGGGGCTATGAAAAACTGTTTTTT. It translates to CAWRQPGGYEKLFF.

This sequence joins TRBV28 and TRBJ1-4, with TRBD1 matching 10 bases. V was pared by 2 bases and J by 3 bases, with 6 bases of the junction left unmatched. Germline V gene sequence: CDR1 MDHEN, CDR2 SYDVKM. The CDR3 sequence is 17 residues long. CDR3 in DNA: TGTGCCAGCAGTTTAAATATCGGACAGGGGGCTAATGAAAAACTGTTTTTT. It codes for CASSLNIGQGANEKLFF.

This clone was seen only a few times. The chain combines TRBV27 with TRBJ2-1, with D perhaps matching TRBD1 (6 bases). The germline gives CDR1 MNHEY, CDR2 SMNVEV (reference sequence). CDR3 size: 16 residues. The V gene lost 7 bases and the J gene lost 9 bases, with 25 bases spanning the gap. The CDR3 DNA reads TGTGCCAGCACCCCCTTAGAGGGGGTGACCTGGGGTGAGCAGTTCTTC. Encoded protein: CASTPLEGVTWGEQFF.

The chain links TRBV24-1 to TRBJ2-5; TRBD1 agrees at 7 bases. This CDR3 spans 17 amino acids. The V segment lost 5 bases and the J segment 2 bases; nucleotides outside the gene matches: 13. Germline V gene lookup returns CDR1 KGHDR and CDR2 SFDVKD. The CDR3 coding sequence is TGTGCCACCAGTGGTCCACCCGGACAGGAGATACAAGAGACCCAGTACTTC. Translation: CATSGPPGQEIQETQYF.

The V gene is TRBV28, the J gene TRBJ1-5, with 8 positions matching TRBD1. The trim removed 7 bases at V and 7 bases at J, leaving 9 bases unmatched. The germline V gene encodes CDR1 MDHEN and CDR2 SYDVKM. CDR3 length equals 14 residues. The CDR3 region has the DNA TGTGCCAGCACCAAGGACAGGGAAGGACAGCCCCAGCATTTT. It specifies CASTKDREGQPQHF.

This chain links TRBV19 with TRBJ1-5; no reliable D call. The CDR3 spans 15 residues. The V and J ends lost 3 bases and 1 base respectively, with 10 bases between them. The germline V gene encodes CDR1 LNHDA and CDR2 SQIVND (reference sequence). Here the CDR3 DNA reads TGTGCCAGTAGTATGCGGGGTGCCAGCAATCAGCCCCAGCATTTT. Translating gives CASSMRGASNQPQHF.

The gene calls are TRBV18 and TRBJ2-7, with a possible D match to TRBD2 (6 bases). This CDR3 is built from 15 residues. Per the germline V gene, CDR1 is KGHSH and CDR2 is LQKENI. The V and J ends lost 2 bases and 5 bases respectively, with 16 bases between them. The CDR3 loop reads CASSPETSRGNEQYF. The CDR3 DNA follows: TGTGCCAGCTCACCAGAGACTAGTCGTGGGAACGAGCAGTACTTC.